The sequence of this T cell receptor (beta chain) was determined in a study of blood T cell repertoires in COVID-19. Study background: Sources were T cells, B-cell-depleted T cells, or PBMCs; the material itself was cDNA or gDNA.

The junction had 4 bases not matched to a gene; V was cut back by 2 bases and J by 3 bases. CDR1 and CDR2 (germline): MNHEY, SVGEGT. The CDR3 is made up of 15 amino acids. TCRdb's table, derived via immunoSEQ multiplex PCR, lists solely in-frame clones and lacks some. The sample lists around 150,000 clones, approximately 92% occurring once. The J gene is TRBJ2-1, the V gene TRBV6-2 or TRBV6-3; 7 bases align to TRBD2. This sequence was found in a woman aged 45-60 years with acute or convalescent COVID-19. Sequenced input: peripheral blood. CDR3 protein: CASSYEVAGYNEQFF. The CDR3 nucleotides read TGTGCCAGCAGTTACGAGGTAGCGGGCTACAATGAGCAGTTCTTC.